This T cell receptor beta chain comes out of a study of blood T cell repertoires in COVID-19. Background on the study: Specimens from acute and convalescent COVID-19 originated in the United States, Italy and Spain. Sample material is recorded as cDNA or gDNA derived from T cells, B-cell-depleted T cells, or PBMCs.

This clone has just a few counts. The CDR3 loop spans 15 amino acids. V shed 3 bases and J 5 bases; nucleotides not matched to a gene: 4. Germline lookup yields CDR1 LNHDA and CDR2 SQIVND (reference sequence). In the authors' methods: Using reference gene primer amplification, nucleated cell counts were estimated. This table comes from immunoSEQ multiplex PCR, and its TCRdb copy is limited to in-frame clones, with some not included. D and trimming come from the DNA, and the V and J calls and clone size come from that table. This table holds about 52,000 clones, 65% to 90% found once. The clonotype originates from a human donor in a cohort sampled during active COVID-19. The sequencing sample was made of peripheral blood. This rearrangement joins TRBV19 to TRBJ2-2, with TRBD2 matching 9 bases. As DNA, the CDR3 is TGTGCCAGTAGTATTGGTAGCGGGAGTACCGGGGAGCTGTTTTTT. It translates to CASSIGSGSTGELFF.